The rows below give T cell receptor beta chains drawn from one sample of a study of post-analysis software for immune sequencing data. Via MiXCR, TCRdb re-called the PCR reads, giving one row per CDR3 protein. Of approximately 730,000 distinct CDR3 sequences listed, around 45% were seen once; the top ten hold roughly 4.9%. Sequencing was carried out using blood. These TCRs come from a girl aged 10 to 17 with multiple sclerosis. CDR3s include the opening cysteine and the closing phenylalanine or tryptophan. D genes are given only for firm matches. Size tells how often a clone was seen (once, few, many) or the class of an expanded clone, and some rows leave it out.

-	TRBJ2-1	TRBV12-3/TRBV12-4	few	CASSLRAPQFF	TGTGCCAGCAGTTTACGGGCCCCCCAGTTCTTC
-	TRBJ1-5	TRBV7-8	-	CASSPERTRGNQPQHF	TGTGCCAGCAGCCCGGAACGCACCCGGGGGAATCAGCCCCAGCATTTT
-	TRBJ2-1	TRBV28	-	CASELTGSRWGEQFF	TGTGCCAGCGAACTTACAGGGTCCCGTTGGGGTGAGCAGTTCTTC
TRBD2	TRBJ2-1	TRBV28	-	CASSFIAGGRDEQFF	TGTGCCAGCAGTTTTATAGCGGGAGGTCGGGATGAGCAGTTCTTC
-	TRBJ2-7	TRBV20-1	-	CSARVAGFYEQYF	TGCAGTGCTAGAGTTGCAGGGTTCTACGAGCAGTACTTC
-	TRBJ2-1	TRBV7-9	-	CASSLQFNEQFF	TGTGCCAGCAGCTTACAATTCAATGAGCAGTTCTTC
-	TRBJ2-4	TRBV6-6	-	CASSYSAGRLAKNIQYF	TGTGCCAGCAGTTACTCGGCCGGGAGACTAGCCAAAAACATTCAGTACTTC
TRBD2	TRBJ2-1	TRBV7-9	few	CASSWTSGRLAYNEQFF	TGTGCCAGCAGCTGGACTAGCGGGAGACTGGCCTACAATGAGCAGTTCTTC
-	TRBJ2-6	TRBV10-3	-	CALGADSGANVLTF	TGTGCCCTGGGGGCAGACTCTGGGGCCAACGTCCTGACTTTC
TRBD1	TRBJ2-3	TRBV7-9	-	CASSPPMDRVGTDTQYF	TGTGCCAGCAGCCCACCGATGGACAGGGTGGGCACAGATACGCAGTATTTT
-	TRBJ1-6	TRBV12-3/TRBV12-4	-	CASTPGGDLPYNSPLHF	TGTGCCAGCACCCCCGGGGGGGACCTCCCATATAATTCACCCCTCCACTTT
-	TRBJ2-7	TRBV6-1	-	CASSEGRQEQYF	TGTGCCAGCAGTGAAGGACGGCAAGAGCAGTACTTC
TRBD1	TRBJ2-7	TRBV7-8	once	CASSPWTGTPYEQYF	TGTGCCAGCAGCCCCTGGACAGGGACCCCTTACGAGCAGTACTTC
TRBD2	TRBJ2-7	TRBV7-3	-	CASSLMAGASGEQYF	TGTGCCAGCAGCTTAATGGCGGGAGCGAGCGGCGAGCAGTACTTC